This T cell receptor beta chain was recovered during a study of spatial heterogeneity in lung cancer. Findings and caveats of the study: Expanded alpha and beta TCR counts within tumors tracked tumor mutation counts.

The table lists this clonotype with many counts. Antigen unknown. Because this beta chain is a stray read in a library intended to capture alpha chains, its abundance should not be given much weight. The CDR3 covers 19 residues. The J segment lost 2 bases and the V segment lost 0 bases, leaving 6 bases of the junction unmatched. CDR1 ENHRY and CDR2 SYGVKD come from the germline V gene. The time point: sample taken at primary tumor resection. The donors were approximately 65 patients with non-small cell lung cancer that was early-stage and untreated. Material for sequencing was whole RNA from tumor, nontumor lung or frozen PBMC, left unsorted. Individual TCR cDNA molecules each bore their own unique molecular identifier. TCRdb analysed the 5' RACE reads with MiXCR anew, one entry per CDR3 protein. Of about 10,000 distinct CDR3 sequences listed, around 12% are singletons.

The TCR comes from a male donor with early-stage non-small cell lung cancer. The genes are TRBV10-3 and TRBJ2-6, with 11 bases lining up with TRBD1. The specimen comprised lung tumor tissue, sampled at surgery. CDR3 coding DNA: TGTGCCATCAGTGAGTCGATGGGACAGGGGGGCGCTGGGGCCAACGTCCTGACTTTC. Protein: CAISESMGQGGAGANVLTF.